The clone carrying this TCR beta chain was recorded once. Its antigen is not known. V was clipped by 2 bases and J by 2 bases, with 12 bases between them. The CDR3 length is 14 residues. CDR1 and CDR2 (germline): SQVTM, ANQGSEA. The data derive from a study of post-analysis software for immune sequencing data. The wider study: The cohort encompassed relapsing-remitting, secondary progressive and progressive-relapsing multiple sclerosis disease courses.

General observations from the study: Co-batched samples clustered tightly together by F measure. There were five or six TRBV segments more frequent in patients than controls, and TRBV5-6, TRBV5-1 and TRBV20-1 were among them.

Built from TCR beta cDNA, the libraries had unique molecular identifiers in them. TCRdb re-called the PCR reads through MiXCR, storing one row per CDR3 protein. This table has about 260,000 distinct CDR3 sequences, 35% to 40% appearing once. This clonotype originated in a girl aged 5-17 years with multiple sclerosis. What was sequenced was blood. The V and J genes are TRBV29-1 and TRBJ2-5, with D tentatively TRBD1 (6 bases). The CDR3 loop reads CSVEQGLGQETQYF. In DNA form, the CDR3 reads TGCAGCGTTGAACAGGGGTTGGGGCAAGAGACCCAGTACTTC.